The 21 T cell receptor beta chains below come from one sample, sequenced in a study of patients and donors after allogeneic stem cell transplantation. Using its own MiXCR run on the RT-PCR reads, TCRdb lists one record per CDR3 protein. The data hold about 160,000 distinct CDR3 sequences, with about 24% observed a single time. The material sequenced was blood, either unsorted or a sorted T cell fraction (not recorded which). The receptors were gathered from a human donor who was either an allogeneic HSCT recipient or a stem cell or donor lymphocyte infusion donor (not recorded which). It is not recorded whose cells these are; they may come from a transplant donor.

The CDR3 loop reads CASSNLTGTGFSYNEQFF. The CDR3 DNA follows: TGTGCCAGCAGTAATCTCACCGGGACAGGGTTCTCCTACAATGAGCAGTTCTTC. J is TRBJ2-1 and V is TRBV6-5; 9 bases fit TRBD1. Germline loops: CDR1 MNHEY, CDR2 SVGAGI. CDR3 length: 18 residues. With 5 bases clipped from V and 0 bases from J, the junction kept 11 bases outside the gene matches.

This clonotype was seen more than once but under ten times. The chain links TRBV29-1 to TRBJ1-1, with a possible D match to TRBD1 (6 bases). The CDR3 extends over 17 amino acids. Germline CDR1 reads SQVTM; CDR2 reads ANQGSEA. V lost 7 bases and J 4 bases, leaving 28 bases between the germline ends. CDR3 amino acids: CSECQVQGTSARTEAFF. The CDR3 nucleotides are TGCAGCGAGTGTCAGGTACAGGGAACTTCGGCTCGCACTGAAGCTTTCTTT.

DNA of the CDR3: TGCGCCAGCAGCCCCCGAGTCGCAACCAATGAGCAGTTCTTC. This gives the protein CASSPRVATNEQFF. The rearrangement links TRBV5-1 to TRBJ2-1; D is unresolved. CDR1 SGHRS and CDR2 YFSETQ come from the germline V gene. Between the trimmed V and J ends, which lost 4 bases and 6 bases, there was a span of 14 bases. The CDR3 is made up of 14 amino acids.

The J gene is TRBJ1-5, the V gene TRBV5-5; no clear D gene. This CDR3 comprises 13 residues. CDR1 and CDR2 from the germline V gene are SGHKS and YYEKEE (reference sequence). The V end was cut by 0 bases, the J end by 6 bases, with 7 bases between. CDR3 residues: CASSLDLSQPQHF. DNA of the CDR3: TGTGCCAGCAGCTTGGATCTAAGTCAGCCCCAGCATTTT.

This clonotype was counted between two and nine times. The chain joins TRBV6-1 to TRBJ1-3; D may be TRBD1 (5 bases). The germline V gene has CDR1 MNHNS and CDR2 SASEGT. The V gene lost 4 bases and the J gene lost 4 bases, with 14 bases spanning the gap. The CDR3 loop spans 15 amino acids. The CDR3 region is CASSGWPGYGNTIYF. CDR3 nucleotide sequence: TGTGCCAGCAGTGGATGGCCAGGGTACGGAAACACCATATATTTT.

CDR3 in amino acids: CASLSPGQPQHF. In DNA, the CDR3 is TGTGCCAGCTTATCTCCGGGTCAGCCCCAGCATTTT. J is TRBJ1-5 and V is TRBV18; D gene ambiguous. This CDR3 region has 12 residues. The V gene lost 7 bases and the J gene lost 6 bases, with 10 bases spanning the gap. CDR1 is KGHSH, CDR2 LQKENI, per germline.

This clonotype was observed a handful of times. V and J are TRBV11-2 and TRBJ1-2; D is ambiguous. The CDR3 has 12 residues. CDR1 is SGHAT, CDR2 FQNNGV, per germline. V was cut by 1 base and J by 8 bases, with 8 bases left in between. The CDR3 coding sequence is TGTGCCAGCAGCTTAGTGACCGGCGGCTACACCTTC. It translates to CASSLVTGGYTF.

This clonotype was picked up a small number of times. The V gene is TRBV3-1, the J gene TRBJ2-1; D is perhaps TRBD1 (5 bases). CDR1 is LGHDT, CDR2 YNNKEL, per germline (reference sequence). Trimming took off 1 base at V and 5 bases at J, with 12 bases between the two ends. The CDR3 extends over 15 amino acids. CDR3 residues: CASSQGGWPDNEQFF. The CDR3 DNA reads as TGTGCCAGCAGCCAAGGGGGCTGGCCGGACAATGAGCAGTTCTTC.

Comments on this clonotype: A read error may produce the germline difference seen at one junction end. The chain is built from TRBV5-6 and TRBJ2-3, with D perhaps matching TRBD2 (7 bases). This CDR3 has 12 residues. The germline CDR1 and CDR2 sequences are SGHDT and YYEEEE. As DNA, the CDR3 is TGTGCCAGCAGCTTCAGGCGGGGGCATGGGGATTTT. Translating it yields CASSFRRGHGDF.

This clonotype was detected a few times. The rearrangement joins TRBV10-3 to TRBJ2-5; D gene ambiguous. Trimming pared 4 bases from V and 4 bases from J, leaving 10 bases between. The CDR3 is 13 amino acids. The germline V gene has CDR1 ENHRY and CDR2 SYGVKD. The CDR3 protein is CAISVDGRETQYF. CDR3 DNA sequence: TGTGCCATCAGTGTAGACGGCAGAGAGACCCAGTACTTC.

A few counts support this clonotype. The J gene is TRBJ1-4, the V gene TRBV7-8, with 9 bases fitting TRBD1. The V segment lost 5 bases and the J segment 7 bases; nucleotides outside the gene matches: 8. The CDR3 spans 15 residues. The germline V gene encodes CDR1 SGHVS and CDR2 FQNEAQ. Here the CDR3 reads CASSRRDRVPEKLFF. In DNA, the CDR3 is TGTGCCAGCAGCCGCCGGGACAGGGTTCCTGAAAAACTGTTTTTT.

This clonotype was observed a single time. The CDR3 sequence: CASSIWGDGYTF. For the CDR3, the DNA is TGTGCCAGTAGTATCTGGGGAGATGGCTACACCTTC. This chain joins TRBV19 and TRBJ1-2; D is unclear. The CDR3 has 12 residues. Trimming took off 3 bases at V and 6 bases at J, with 8 bases between the two ends. Germline CDR1 reads LNHDA; CDR2 reads SQIVND (reference sequence).

The gene calls are TRBV10-3 and TRBJ1-1; D is unclear. The germline V gene has CDR1 ENHRY and CDR2 SYGVKD. Trimming shortened V by 3 bases and J by 7 bases, and 6 bases separated the two germline ends. CDR3 length: 11 residues. CDR3 loop: CAISDSGEAFF. DNA of the CDR3: TGTGCCATCAGTGACTCAGGTGAAGCTTTCTTT.

V gene TRBV5-1 combines with J gene TRBJ1-2; D is perhaps TRBD1 (6 bases). The CDR3 has 14 residues. Per the germline V gene, CDR1 is SGHRS and CDR2 is YFSETQ. With 4 bases removed from V and 0 bases from J, the gap between germline ends came to 10 bases. The CDR3 bases are TGCGCCAGCAGCCAGGACAGTCCTAACTATGGCTACACCTTC. As protein: CASSQDSPNYGYTF.

This clonotype was detected ten times or more. This chain connects TRBV5-1 to TRBJ1-1, with D unclear. Germline V gives CDR1 SGHRS, CDR2 YFSETQ. Trimming removed 0 bases from V and 5 bases from J, with 14 bases in between. CDR3 size: 15 residues. The chain's CDR3 is CASSLAEGVRTEAFF. The DNA of the CDR3 is TGCGCCAGCAGCTTGGCCGAGGGAGTTAGAACTGAAGCTTTCTTT.

The chain links TRBV12-3 or TRBV12-4 to TRBJ2-5, with D unclear. The germline V and J ends were trimmed by 7 bases and 5 bases, with 14 bases remaining between them. The CDR3 runs 13 residues. CDR3: CASTFFSLETQYF. The CDR3 DNA reads TGTGCCAGCACCTTTTTTTCCTTGGAGACCCAGTACTTC.

The J gene is TRBJ1-1, the V gene TRBV29-1; the match to TRBD1 covers 11 bases. V trimming: 4 bases; J trimming: 0 bases; junction bases outside the gene matches: 4. Per the germline V gene, CDR1 is SQVTM and CDR2 is ANQGSEA. CDR3 length: 15 residues. CDR3: CSVARTGGLNTEAFF. The CDR3 nucleotides read TGCAGCGTTGCCCGGACAGGGGGCCTGAACACTGAAGCTTTCTTT.

This clonotype appeared many times. The genes are TRBV9 and TRBJ1-2; D gene unclear. CDR3 length: 13 residues. Germline-derived CDR1 and CDR2 are SGDLS and YYNGEE. Trimming left V 0 bases short and J 2 bases short, with 5 bases between. The DNA for the CDR3 is TGTGCCAGCAGCGTAGATGAAAACTATGGCTACACCTTC. This translates into CASSVDENYGYTF.

This clonotype was found a few times. The chain carries TRBV10-3 and TRBJ2-5; 7 bases are a match to TRBD1. CDR3 length: 14 residues. Losses at the gene ends were 4 bases for V and 5 bases for J; bases not matched to a gene: 7. CDR1 ENHRY and CDR2 SYGVKD come from the germline V gene. The CDR3 spells CAISVETGSETQYF. The CDR3, as DNA: TGTGCCATCAGTGTTGAGACAGGGTCTGAGACCCAGTACTTC.

The J gene is TRBJ2-3, the V gene TRBV7-2; 8 positions match TRBD2. Germline V lookup: CDR1 SGHTA, CDR2 FQGNSA. V trimming: 1 base; J trimming: 4 bases; junction bases outside the gene matches: 7. The length of the CDR3 is 16 residues. This CDR3 is CASSLGGSGMPDTQYF. DNA for the CDR3: TGTGCCAGCAGCTTAGGGGGTAGCGGGATGCCAGATACGCAGTATTTT.

This clonotype was found many times. The V and J genes are TRBV29-1 and TRBJ2-5; D gene unclear. V lost 6 bases and J lost 7, with 21 bases in between. Germline V gene data show CDR1 as SQVTM and CDR2 as ANQGSEA. This CDR3 has 14 residues. This CDR3 reads CSVLREVSGGTQYF. As DNA, the CDR3 is TGCAGCGTCCTCCGAGAGGTATCGGGTGGGACCCAGTACTTC.